Reported below is one TCR beta chain. Its specificity is unknown. This sample was taken from a study of cytomegalovirus exposure and HLA in healthy donors. Looking at the study overall: A previous analysis identified around 120 million unique TCR beta sequences derived from about 180 million T cells.

The CDR3 spans 15 residues. V shed 5 bases and J 1 base; nucleotides not matched to a gene: 7. Germline assignment: CDR1 WSHSY and CDR2 SAAADI. Whole-study results and caveats: In a later analysis, donors in an Asian-associated ancestry cluster reportedly had fewer N-insertions in productive TCRs than the cohort mean. Most CMV-associated TCR beta chains appeared HLA-restricted in a later analysis.

PCR was performed using 60 Vbeta and 13 Jbeta primers. Sequenced by immunoSEQ multiplex PCR; TCRdb stores in-frame clones only, minus some. The sample includes about 150,000 clones, 80% to 85% of them seen just once. The sequencing input was PBMCs. This sequence originates from a male donor in good health and CMV-seronegative. J is TRBJ2-7 and V is TRBV10-2; 8 positions agree with TRBD1. The CDR3: CASSSDRGPSYEQYF. For the CDR3, the DNA is TGCGCCAGCAGTTCCGACAGGGGCCCATCCTACGAGCAGTACTTC.